This TCR beta chain was sequenced during a study of metastatic and nonmetastatic thyroid tumors. The overall study: Comparison of repertoires was carried out across blood and tumor or nodule tissue from malignant and benign thyroid patients.

Germline lookup yields CDR1 SGHRS and CDR2 YFSETQ. The CDR3 covers 17 residues. Study outcomes and limitations: A significant increase in TCR beta diversity was reportedly seen in malignant thyroid tumors relative to benign nodules, in blood and tumor.

Each patient went into thyroid surgery without having received any treatment. In the original analysis: Across clinicopathological groups, CDR3 differences served as the basis for building a distant-metastasis classifier for papillary thyroid cancer. TCRdb re-called the PCR reads via MiXCR. These V and J calls originate from TCRdb's pipeline instead of the authors' own analysis. Of 30,000 or so clones in the sample, 29% were seen once. To note about this clone: The antigen is not known. At one of its ends the junction is not consistent with the germline gene, which may arise from a read error.

This clonotype originated in a female donor with papillary thyroid cancer or a benign thyroid nodule (not recorded which). Some clones in this sample may be carry-over from other donors' samples. The rearrangement joins TRBV5-1 to TRBJ2-1; 7 bases map to TRBD1. Sequencing was carried out using blood. CDR3 DNA: TGCGCCAGCAGTCCGAAGACAGGGAACCCTTCCTACAATGATCAGTTCTTC. It encodes CASSPKTGNPSYNDQFF.